Sequencing of this T cell receptor beta chain was carried out in a study of T cells in Graves' hyperthyroidism and ophthalmopathy. At the level of the study: Initial diagnosis, before any treatment, was when peripheral blood was collected.

The V gene lost 2 bases and the J gene lost 0 bases, with 8 bases spanning the gap. The CDR3 sequence is 16 residues long. Findings and limits, study-wide: Ophthalmopathy was separated from stable hyperthyroidism by a 13 V-J model.

Stability of Graves' hyperthyroidism was defined as absent ophthalmopathy progression within 18 months. Uncontrolled infection, other autoimmune disease, pregnancy or lactation led to exclusion. RNA transcripts gave rise to amplified TCR beta CDR3 regions. Initially, a first-round RT-PCR of the TCR CDR3 employed the HTBI primer set. Each CDR3 protein gets one entry after TCRdb re-called the multiplex PCR reads with MiXCR. The sample carries nearly 750,000 distinct CDR3 sequences, under 45% recorded once. This clonotype was seen more than once but under ten times. Its antigen is unidentified. The chain links TRBV12-3 or TRBV12-4 to TRBJ2-6; D is ambiguous. The sample taken for sequencing was blood. The TCR comes from a woman between 40 and 55 years old with Graves' hyperthyroidism. The DNA of the CDR3 is TGTGCCAGCAGTTTACTTTTGAGCTCTGGGGCCAACGTCCTGACTTTC. This translates into CASSLLLSSGANVLTF.